This TCR beta chain was captured by sequencing in a study of Ad26.COV2.S vaccination and SARS-CoV-2 variants. Study results and limitations: Vaccinees showed greater spike-specific TCR breadth than placebo recipients. The TCR-based breadth and depth measures might underestimate overall T cell responses.

Treatment specified: about 20 received Ad26.COV2.S at low or high dose, single or two shots; about 5 received placebo; per-sample allocation not given. Sampling was performed 63 days after the first vaccine or placebo injection. Trimming pared 4 bases from V and 8 bases from J, leaving 20 bases between. In germline, CDR1 is MDHEN, CDR2 SYDVKM. The CDR3 length is 16 residues. Worth noting for this clone: Its specificity is unknown.

Using immunoSEQ multiplex PCR, the repertoire was profiled, and TCRdb retains in-frame clones only, with some absent. Of over 400,000 clones in the sample, 80% to 90% were seen once. This TCR derives from a person aged 18-65 years who received the Ad26.COV2.S COVID-19 vaccine or a placebo. The chain joins TRBV28 to TRBJ1-4; no firm D call. The specimen comprised peripheral blood, sampled in a trial of Ad26.COV2.S vaccine versus placebo. The CDR3 DNA reads as TGTGCCAGCAGTTCTCCGGGCAGCTTGAGTTCCGAAAAACTGTTTTTT. Protein product: CASSSPGSLSSEKLFF. Full variable domain (remainder filled in from reference TRBV28 and TRBJ1-4): DVKVTQSSRYLVKRTGEKVFLECVQDMDHENMFWYRQDPGLGLRLIYFSYDVKMKEKGDIPEGYSVSREKKERFSLILESASTNQTSMYLCASSSPGSLSSEKLFFGSGTQLSVL.